The next 6 T cell receptor beta chains were all read from a single sample in a study of naive and memory T cell subsets. The treatment here: skin biopsy from PPD injection site in Mantoux-positive individual. Input was roughly 1 to 1,100 ng of DNase-treated total RNA without cell sorting. Blood and skin TCR RNA was reverse transcribed with alpha and beta constant primers. TCRdb processed the UMI-ligation and nested PCR reads anew with MiXCR; each CDR3 protein has one entry. This table holds 15,000 to 20,000 distinct CDR3 sequences, 8% to 10% found once. The sample was skin, taken from a tuberculin skin test site. These receptors came from an adult in good health.

This clonotype was seen a single time. The chain uses TRBV7-6 and TRBJ2-3; the D is unclear. Per the germline V gene, CDR1 is SGHVS and CDR2 is FNYEAQ. The length of the CDR3 is 15 residues. V lost 6 bases and J lost 0, with 13 bases in between. In DNA form, the CDR3 reads TGTGCCAGCAGACCAGCCCACGGCAGCACAGATACGCAGTATTTT. Protein product: CASRPAHGSTDTQYF.

This clonotype was counted between two and nine times. J is TRBJ1-2 and V is TRBV18; a possible D gene is TRBD1 (6 bases). V was pared by 0 bases and J by 9 bases, with 17 bases between. Germline V gene data show CDR1 as KGHSH and CDR2 as LQKENI. The CDR3 loop spans 15 amino acids. DNA for the CDR3: TGTGCCAGCTCACCACCTGGGGGGCAGAGTGCGCGCTACACCTTC. It codes for CASSPPGGQSARYTF.

This clonotype was counted ten times or more. The chain couples TRBV7-3 to TRBJ2-1, with TRBD2 as a possible D gene (6 bases). V was trimmed by 2 bases and J by 8 bases, leaving 10 bases between them. Germline V gives CDR1 SGHTA, CDR2 FQGTGA. This CDR3 is built from 13 residues. CDR3 in DNA: TGTGCCAGCAGCTTAGGACTAAACGATGAGCAGTTCTTC. This encodes CASSLGLNDEQFF.

This clonotype has a single count. The genes are TRBV6-5 and TRBJ1-1; D gene unclear. The CDR3 covers 15 residues. Germline CDR1 and CDR2: MNHEY and SVGAGI. The ends were cut back, 0 bases at V and 5 bases at J, with 13 bases in the middle. The CDR3 bases are TGTGCCAGCAGTTACTCGAAATGGTCGGGAACTGAAGCTTTCTTT. Amino acids: CASSYSKWSGTEAFF.

The chain carries TRBV28 and TRBJ2-2, with 12 bases lining up with TRBD1. The CDR3 has 15 amino acids. Germline CDR1 and CDR2: MDHEN and SYDVKM. J was trimmed by 9 bases and V by 6 bases; bases with no gene match: 8. Here the CDR3 reads CASRGQGAKIRELFF. Written as DNA, the CDR3 is TGTGCCAGCAGGGGACAGGGGGCGAAGATCAGGGAGCTGTTTTTT. Full variable domain (missing parts from reference TRBV28 and TRBJ2-2): DVKVTQSSRYLVKRTGEKVFLECVQDMDHENMFWYRQDPGLGLRLIYFSYDVKMKEKGDIPEGYSVSREKKERFSLILESASTNQTSMYLCASRGQGAKIRELFFGEGSRLTVL.

The chain joins TRBV20-1 to TRBJ2-3; TRBD1 or TRBD2 may be the D gene (5 bases each). Trimming stripped 4 bases from V and 3 bases from J, with 17 bases between. The CDR3 has 15 amino acids. In germline, CDR1 is DFQATT, CDR2 SNEGSKA (reference sequence). Here the CDR3 reads CSAKDWDDQTDTQYF. The CDR3 DNA follows: TGCAGTGCTAAGGACTGGGACGATCAAACAGATACGCAGTATTTT.